The rows below give T cell receptor beta chains drawn from one sample of a study of blood T cell repertoires in COVID-19. Only in-frame clones appear in the TCRdb table, and some are missing; sequencing was by immunoSEQ multiplex PCR. The data contain 140,000 or so clones, roughly 89% of them seen just once; the ten biggest clones take up approximately 9%. Sequences were obtained from peripheral blood. These receptors all stem from a woman between 50 and 59 years old with active or convalescent COVID-19. Each CDR3 is given with its conserved first and last residue. The order of the fields is clone size, V gene, CDR3 protein. Size is omitted from some rows. Given values are once, few, many or a class for expanded clones.

>NA|TRBV19
CASSSLGSGTGELFF
>NA|TRBV3-1/TRBV3-2
CASSQGQGTSLFRAKNIQYF
>NA|TRBV7-8
CASSPRGGLGNTGELFF
>NA|TRBV6-2/TRBV6-3
CASSGQGVEAFF
>NA|TRBV3-1/TRBV3-2
CASSQHSAGGTGELFF
>NA|TRBV29-1
CSVAHSGANVLTF
>NA|TRBV18
CASSRNDNPRQPQHF
>NA|TRBV6-1
CASSEAGVMNTEAFF
>NA|TRBV7-9
CASSPRTLNTEAFF
>few|TRBV11-2
CASSLGTGYEQYF
>NA|TRBV19
CASSIREGIYTF
>NA|TRBV5-6
CASSWRSRDSYGYTF